Shown below are 15 T cell receptor beta chains from a single sample sequenced in a study of sequential checkpoint blockade in melanoma. TCRdb's table, derived via immunoSEQ multiplex PCR, lists solely in-frame clones and lacks some. The sample comprises over 10,000 clones, roughly two thirds of which are singletons, and 23% rests with the top ten. Treatment specified: randomized to nivolumab then ipilimumab (arm A) or the reverse (arm B). The sequenced sample was CD8+ T cells sorted from blood (inferred from file names), obtained from a patient given nivolumab and ipilimumab in sequence. These receptors all come from a human donor with melanoma.

This clone has only a few counts. The chain employs TRBV4-1 and TRBJ1-2, with a tentative D call TRBD1 (5 bases). The CDR3 consists of 11 residues. Trimming took off 6 bases at V and 6 bases at J, with 8 bases between the two ends. Germline CDR1 MGHRA, CDR2 YSYEKL. The CDR3 sequence is CASSSGNGYTF. The DNA for the CDR3 is TGCGCCAGCAGTTCAGGGAATGGCTACACCTTC.

This sequence joins TRBV29-1 and TRBJ1-1, with D unresolved. V lost 6 bases, J lost 2 bases, and 13 bases lay in between. The CDR3 is made up of 13 amino acids. Germline V gene lookup returns CDR1 SQVTM and CDR2 ANQGSEA. The CDR3 DNA follows: TGCAGCGTATCCGCCGACTCAAACACTGAAGCTTTCTTT. It encodes CSVSADSNTEAFF.

The rearrangement joins TRBV6-5 to TRBJ2-1; 7 positions match TRBD1. Per the germline V gene, CDR1 is MNHEY and CDR2 is SVGAGI. This CDR3 comprises 14 residues. The V gene end was trimmed by 2 bases and the J gene end by 3 bases; junction bases not matched to a gene: 1. CDR3 nucleotide sequence: TGTGCCAGCAGTTACGGGGACAGCTACAATGAGCAGTTCTTC. It translates to CASSYGDSYNEQFF.

The sample holds a few counts of this clone. This rearrangement joins TRBV30 to TRBJ2-1, with 11 bases lining up with TRBD2. The ends lost 0 bases at V and 9 bases at J; junction bases unmatched: 7. The CDR3 extends over 15 amino acids. In germline, CDR1 is GTSNPN, CDR2 SVGIG (reference sequence). The CDR3: CAWSVRLAGIGEQFF. The CDR3 nucleotides read TGTGCCTGGAGTGTGAGACTAGCGGGAATCGGTGAGCAGTTCTTC.

The chain has TRBV7-6 and TRBJ2-5, with D unresolved. Germline V gene data show CDR1 as SGHVS and CDR2 as FNYEAQ. The CDR3 contains 16 residues. The germline V and J ends were trimmed by 5 bases and 1 base, with 17 bases remaining between them. As DNA, the CDR3 is TGTGCCAGCAGCCCACACAGCCCTGGCGCCCAAGAGACCCAGTACTTC. It yields the protein CASSPHSPGAQETQYF.

The table lists this clone with a few counts. The chain employs TRBV7-8 and TRBJ2-7, with a tentative D call TRBD1 (5 bases). The V gene lost 2 bases and the J gene lost 2 bases, with 10 bases spanning the gap. CDR1 and CDR2 from the germline V gene are SGHVS and FQNEAQ. The CDR3 sequence is 14 residues long. The chain's CDR3 is CASSLRARAYEQYF. As DNA, the CDR3 is TGTGCCAGCAGCTTAAGGGCCAGGGCCTACGAGCAGTACTTC.

V usage is TRBV27 and J usage is TRBJ1-1, with a possible D match to TRBD1 (5 bases). CDR1 MNHEY and CDR2 SMNVEV come from the germline V gene (reference sequence). The CDR3 has 13 residues. V lost 7 bases, J lost 4 bases, and 13 bases lay in between. CDR3 in amino acids: CASIPAGGTEAFF. The CDR3 nucleotides read TGTGCCAGCATTCCCGCCGGGGGCACTGAAGCTTTCTTT.

The chain has TRBV11-2 and TRBJ2-7, with 9 positions matching TRBD1. V trimming: 3 bases; J trimming: 2 bases; junction bases outside the gene matches: 2. Germline V CDR1 and CDR2: SGHAT, FQNNGV. The CDR3 contains 14 residues. CDR3 residues: CASSFGTGTYEQYF. DNA for the CDR3: TGTGCCAGCAGCTTCGGGACAGGGACCTACGAGCAGTACTTC.

By share, this clone counts as medium-sized. The V call is TRBV13, the J call TRBJ1-1; the D gene is possibly TRBD1 (5 bases). The V end lost 1 base, the J end lost 8 bases, and 14 bases lay between the germline ends. The germline V gene has CDR1 PRHDT and CDR2 FYEKMQ (reference sequence). CDR3 size: 14 residues. The CDR3 protein is CASSLVIRGSEAFF. In DNA, the CDR3 is TGTGCCAGCAGCTTAGTAATCCGGGGGTCGGAAGCTTTCTTT. Full variable domain (outside the CDR3, taken from reference TRBV13 and TRBJ1-1): AAGVIQSPRHLIKEKRETATLKCYPIPRHDTVYWYQQGPGQDPQFLISFYEKMQSDKGSIPDRFSAQQFSDYHSELNMSSLELGDSALYFCASSLVIRGSEAFFGQGTRLTVV.

The rearrangement links TRBV4-1 to TRBJ2-7, with 7 bases identical to TRBD1. With 1 base clipped from V and 3 bases from J, the junction kept 3 bases outside the gene matches. There are 14 residues in the CDR3. The V gene's germline CDR1 is MGHRA and CDR2 YSYEKL. This chain's CDR3 is CASSQAGTDYEQYF. The DNA of the CDR3 is TGCGCCAGCAGCCAAGCCGGGACAGACTACGAGCAGTACTTC.

The table lists this clone with a few counts. The J gene is TRBJ2-1, the V gene TRBV7-9, with 9 bases aligning to TRBD2. This CDR3 has 15 residues. Germline trimming cut 5 bases from V and 7 bases from J; bases unmatched to any gene: 9. Germline V CDR1 and CDR2: SEHNR, FQNEAQ (reference sequence). The CDR3 DNA sequence: TGTGCCAGCAGCCTTCTAGGGCGGGAGGGAAATGAGCAGTTCTTC. Amino acid sequence: CASSLLGREGNEQFF.

This clone has a handful of counts. This chain connects TRBV28 to TRBJ2-3; 12 positions agree with TRBD2. V shed 8 bases, J shed 2 bases, and the junction held 20 bases outside the gene matches. The CDR3 runs 20 residues. From germline, CDR1 is MDHEN and CDR2 SYDVKM. The chain's CDR3 is CASAAAMGASGRAYTDTQYF. In DNA form, the CDR3 reads TGTGCCAGCGCCGCGGCCATGGGGGCTAGCGGGAGGGCCTACACAGATACGCAGTATTTT.

The rearrangement joins TRBV27 to TRBJ1-1; 9 bases align to TRBD1. The germline V gene has CDR1 MNHEY and CDR2 SMNVEV (reference sequence). This CDR3 spans 18 amino acids. V trimming: 1 base; J trimming: 1 base; junction bases outside the gene matches: 10. The DNA of the CDR3 is TGTGCCAGCAGTTTATTGGTTGGGACAGGGCTAAGGAACACTGAAGCTTTCTTT. This codes for CASSLLVGTGLRNTEAFF.

This clone was picked up a small number of times. The rearrangement joins TRBV19 to TRBJ1-1; D not resolved. The CDR3 is made up of 12 amino acids. With 9 bases removed from V and 4 bases from J, the gap between germline ends came to 12 bases. From germline, CDR1 is LNHDA and CDR2 SQIVND (reference sequence). Written as DNA, the CDR3 is TGTGCCAGCCGGCTCGGGTTCACTGAAGCTTTCTTT. Protein: CASRLGFTEAFF.

This CDR3 is CASTGQAYNEQFF. CDR3 nucleotides: TGTGCCAGCACCGGACAGGCTTACAATGAGCAGTTCTTC. The V call is TRBV25-1, the J call TRBJ2-1, with 7 bases fitting TRBD1. With 7 bases clipped from V and 4 bases from J, the junction kept 4 bases outside the gene matches. There are 13 residues in the CDR3. Germline V gives CDR1 MGHDK, CDR2 SYGVNS.